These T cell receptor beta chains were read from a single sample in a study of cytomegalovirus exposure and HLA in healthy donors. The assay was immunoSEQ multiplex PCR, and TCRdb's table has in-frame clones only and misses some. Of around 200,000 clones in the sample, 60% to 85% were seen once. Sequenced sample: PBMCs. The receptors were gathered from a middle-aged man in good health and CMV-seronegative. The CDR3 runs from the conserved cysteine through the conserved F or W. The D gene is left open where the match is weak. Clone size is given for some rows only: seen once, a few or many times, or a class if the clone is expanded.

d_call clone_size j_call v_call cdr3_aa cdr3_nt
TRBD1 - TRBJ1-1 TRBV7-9 CASSPDRSNTEAFF TGTGCCAGCAGCCCGGACAGGTCTAACACTGAAGCTTTCTTT
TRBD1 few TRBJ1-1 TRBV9 CASSDRDRGEAFF TGTGCCAGCAGCGACCGGGACAGGGGGGAAGCTTTCTTT
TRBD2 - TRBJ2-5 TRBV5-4 CASSPGLAGGGETQYF TGTGCCAGCAGCCCGGGACTAGCGGGGGGAGGAGAGACCCAGTACTTC
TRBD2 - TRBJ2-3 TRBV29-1 CSLGTSGASTDTQYF TGCAGCCTGGGGACTAGCGGGGCTAGCACAGATACGCAGTATTTT
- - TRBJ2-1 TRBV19 CASSTLNYRTYNEQFF TGTGCCAGTAGTACCCTAAACTACCGCACCTACAATGAGCAGTTCTTC
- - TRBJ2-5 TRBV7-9 CSSSLGADPETQYF TGTTCCAGCAGCTTGGGGGCAGACCCTGAGACCCAGTACTTC
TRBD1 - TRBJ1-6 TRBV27 CASRWQGVNSPLHF TGTGCCAGCAGGTGGCAGGGGGTGAATTCACCCCTCCACTTT
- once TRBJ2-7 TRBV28 CASTPTAGLLSYEQYF TGTGCCAGCACCCCCACGGCGGGTCTCCTCTCCTACGAGCAGTACTTC
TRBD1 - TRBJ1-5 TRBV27 CASSGQGGNQPQHF TGTGCCAGCAGTGGACAGGGGGGGAATCAGCCCCAGCATTTT
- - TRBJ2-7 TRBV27 CASRKAGPSYEQYF TGTGCCAGCAGGAAAGCGGGCCCTTCCTACGAGCAGTACTTC
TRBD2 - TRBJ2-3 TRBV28 CASKAGGTDTQYF TGTGCCAGCAAGGCGGGAGGCACAGATACGCAGTATTTT
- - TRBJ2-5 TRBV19 CASRQDWISQETQYF TGTGCCAGTAGGCAGGACTGGATAAGCCAAGAGACCCAGTACTTC
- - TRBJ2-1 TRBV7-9 CASRLRDSGYNEQFF TGTGCCAGCAGGCTCCGGGACTCCGGATACAATGAGCAGTTCTTC
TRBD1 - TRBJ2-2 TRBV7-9 CASSLPIGGRVNTGELFF TGTGCCAGCAGCTTACCCATAGGGGGCAGGGTGAACACCGGGGAGCTGTTTTTT
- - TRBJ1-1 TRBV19 CASSMNLGERAFF TGTGCCAGTAGTATGAATCTCGGTGAGAGAGCTTTCTTT
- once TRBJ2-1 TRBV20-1 CSPGRNEQFF TGCAGTCCGGGGAGGAATGAGCAGTTCTTC
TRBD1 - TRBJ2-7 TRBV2 CASRPGQGISYEQYF TGTGCCAGCAGGCCAGGACAGGGGATCTCCTACGAGCAGTACTTC
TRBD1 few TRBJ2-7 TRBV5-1 CASSLAGTGVSEQYF TGCGCCAGCAGCTTGGCCGGGACAGGGGTCTCCGAGCAGTACTTC
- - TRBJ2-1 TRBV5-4 CASNKDRTYEQFF TGTGCCAGCAACAAAGACAGGACGTATGAGCAGTTCTTC
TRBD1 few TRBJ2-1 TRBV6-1 CASRRQGANEQFF TGTGCCAGCAGGCGACAGGGGGCCAATGAGCAGTTCTTC
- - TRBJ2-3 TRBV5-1 CASSLALDTDTQYF TGCGCCAGCAGCTTGGCGTTAGACACAGATACGCAGTATTTT
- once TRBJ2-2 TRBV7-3 CASSPKPTNTGELFF TGTGCCAGCAGCCCCAAGCCGACTAACACCGGGGAGCTGTTTTTT
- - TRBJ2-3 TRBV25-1 CASTSSTDTQYF TGTGCCAGCACTTCGAGCACAGATACGCAGTATTTT